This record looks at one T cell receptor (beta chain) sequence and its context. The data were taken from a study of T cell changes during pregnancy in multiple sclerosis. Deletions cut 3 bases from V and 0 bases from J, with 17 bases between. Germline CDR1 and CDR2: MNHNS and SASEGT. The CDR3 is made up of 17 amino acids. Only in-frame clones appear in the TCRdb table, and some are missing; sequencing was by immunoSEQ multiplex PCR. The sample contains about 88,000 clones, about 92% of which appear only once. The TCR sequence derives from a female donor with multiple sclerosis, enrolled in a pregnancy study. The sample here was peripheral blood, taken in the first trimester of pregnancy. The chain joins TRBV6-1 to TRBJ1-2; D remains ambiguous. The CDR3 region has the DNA TGTGCCAGCAGTGACCCAAGACAACTTCATGCTAACTATGGCTACACCTTC. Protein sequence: CASSDPRQLHANYGYTF.